This TCR beta chain was sequenced in a study of T cell responses to AZD1222 COVID-19 vaccine. On the study more broadly: Pooling covered second doses at about 4 or about 12 weeks. Study-level results: Variant regions that are unmutated are reportedly the target of nearly half of spike-specific TCRs. Across spike, vaccine-associated CD4 TCRs were found, dominant at 160-218 and 743-854.

Measured with immunoSEQ multiplex PCR; TCRdb has only the in-frame clones, and not every one. The table shows some 160,000 clones, with around 94% occurring only once. Concerning this clone itself: The antigen is undetermined.

Per germline, CDR1 LGHDT and CDR2 YNNKEL (reference sequence). This CDR3 region has 16 residues. J lost 0 bases, V lost 4 bases, and 6 bases had no gene match. The chain recombines TRBV3-1 (or the pseudogene TRBV3-2) with TRBJ1-5; 7 bases match TRBD1. Sequences were derived from peripheral blood, sampled on day 0 of AZD1222 vaccination. This clonotype was sampled from an adult in good health. CDR3 sequence (DNA): TGTGCCAGCAGCCTAGGGACAGCTTATAGCAATCAGCCCCAGCATTTT. Encoded protein: CASSLGTAYSNQPQHF.